Listed below are T cell receptor beta chains from one sample, sequenced in a study of CD8 T cells in ankylosing spondylitis. One entry per CDR3 protein, called by TCRdb with MiXCR from the 5' RACE reads. The sample consists of some 840,000 distinct CDR3 sequences, about 12% of them appearing once. The sample was blood, either unsorted or a sorted T cell fraction (not recorded which). The receptor source for this set is a male donor with ankylosing spondylitis. Both conserved end residues are part of each CDR3. A D gene is named only where the DNA matches it firmly. Part of the rows lack a size; the others show once, few, many or a class for expanded clones.

j_call: TRBJ2-5
d_call: .
clone_size: few
v_call: TRBV10-3
cdr3_nt: TGTGCCATTTCTCTCCGGGCCATAGGATTTGAGACCCAGTACTTC
cdr3_aa: CAISLRAIGFETQYF

j_call: TRBJ2-3
d_call: .
clone_size: .
v_call: TRBV5-1
cdr3_nt: TGCGCCAGCAGCTTGTTCCCCCGGAGTAGCACAGATACGCAGTATTTT
cdr3_aa: CASSLFPRSSTDTQYF

j_call: TRBJ2-2
d_call: TRBD1
clone_size: few
v_call: TRBV20-1
cdr3_nt: TGCAGTGCTAGGGACAGGGGAACCGGGGAGCTGTTTTTT
cdr3_aa: CSARDRGTGELFF

j_call: TRBJ1-2
d_call: .
clone_size: few
v_call: TRBV10-3
cdr3_nt: TGTGCCATCAGTGAGAACACAGAGAAAATCTATGGCTACACCTTC
cdr3_aa: CAISENTEKIYGYTF

j_call: TRBJ2-7
d_call: TRBD1
clone_size: few
v_call: TRBV6-2/TRBV6-3
cdr3_nt: TGTGCCAGCAGGCCACAGGGGGCTGAACTCACGAGGGAGCAGTACTTC
cdr3_aa: CASRPQGAELTREQYF

j_call: TRBJ2-7
d_call: .
clone_size: few
v_call: TRBV12-3/TRBV12-4
cdr3_nt: TGTGCCAGCAGCTCACAGGCCGCCGAGCAGTACTTC
cdr3_aa: CASSSQAAEQYF

j_call: TRBJ2-1
d_call: TRBD2
clone_size: .
v_call: TRBV7-2
cdr3_nt: TGTGCCAGCAGTCCTACATTTAGCGGGAGGGCGAATGAGCAGTTCTTC
cdr3_aa: CASSPTFSGRANEQFF

j_call: TRBJ2-7
d_call: .
clone_size: many
v_call: TRBV6-5
cdr3_nt: TGTGCCAGCAGTTACTCCTCAGGGAGGTCCGCCGAGCAGTACTTC
cdr3_aa: CASSYSSGRSAEQYF

j_call: TRBJ2-3
d_call: .
clone_size: .
v_call: TRBV4-1
cdr3_nt: TGCGCCAGCAGCCAACCGCGCGGTAGCACAGATACGCAGTATTTT
cdr3_aa: CASSQPRGSTDTQYF

j_call: TRBJ2-1
d_call: TRBD2
clone_size: many
v_call: TRBV9
cdr3_nt: TGTGCCAGCAGCGTGGTAGCGGGATCGTATGAGCAGTTCTTC
cdr3_aa: CASSVVAGSYEQFF

j_call: TRBJ1-2
d_call: .
clone_size: .
v_call: TRBV5-1
cdr3_nt: TGCGCCAGCAGCACCGAAGGGACGGGCTATGGCTACACCTTC
cdr3_aa: CASSTEGTGYGYTF

j_call: TRBJ2-1
d_call: .
clone_size: few
v_call: TRBV5-1
cdr3_nt: TGCGCCAGCAGCTTGGAGGCTAGCCCACAAGGGCAGTTCTTC
cdr3_aa: CASSLEASPQGQFF

j_call: TRBJ2-1
d_call: TRBD2
clone_size: many
v_call: TRBV12-3/TRBV12-4
cdr3_nt: TGTGCCAGCAGTTTATGGGGGGGGAATGAGCAGTTCTTC
cdr3_aa: CASSLWGGNEQFF

j_call: TRBJ2-1
d_call: TRBD2
clone_size: few
v_call: TRBV6-2/TRBV6-3
cdr3_nt: TGTGCCAGCAGTTACTCGAAAGTTTTGACCAAGCGGGGGAGCTCCTACAATGAGCAGTTCTTC
cdr3_aa: CASSYSKVLTKRGSSYNEQFF

j_call: TRBJ2-5
d_call: TRBD2
clone_size: .
v_call: TRBV5-1
cdr3_nt: TGCGCCAGCAGCACCGTGGGGACTAGAATAGAGAACCAGTACTTC
cdr3_aa: CASSTVGTRIENQYF

j_call: TRBJ2-1
d_call: TRBD2
clone_size: few
v_call: TRBV18
cdr3_nt: TGTGCCAGCTCATCACCCCTAGCGGGATCATTAAATGAGCAGTTCTTC
cdr3_aa: CASSSPLAGSLNEQFF

j_call: TRBJ2-3
d_call: TRBD2
clone_size: many
v_call: TRBV20-1
cdr3_nt: TGCAGTGCCCAGGGACTAGCGGGGGGGCCGGATACGCAGTATTTT
cdr3_aa: CSAQGLAGGPDTQYF

j_call: TRBJ2-5
d_call: .
clone_size: few
v_call: TRBV15
cdr3_nt: TGTGCCACCAGCAGATGGGACCGACGGGAGACCCAGTACTTC
cdr3_aa: CATSRWDRRETQYF

j_call: TRBJ1-6
d_call: TRBD1
clone_size: many
v_call: TRBV12-3/TRBV12-4
cdr3_nt: TGTGCCAGCAGTTTGGACAGGGCAAAGTCACCCCTCCACTTT
cdr3_aa: CASSLDRAKSPLHF

j_call: TRBJ2-2
d_call: TRBD2
clone_size: .
v_call: TRBV20-1
cdr3_nt: TGCAGTGCTAGACCCCCGCCGGGACTAGCGGGGGGCATCACCGGGGAGCTGTTTTTT
cdr3_aa: CSARPPPGLAGGITGELFF

j_call: TRBJ2-7
d_call: .
clone_size: many
v_call: TRBV10-3
cdr3_nt: TGTGCCATCAGTGAGTGGACATCCCCCGCCAGCTCCTACGAGCAGTACTTC
cdr3_aa: CAISEWTSPASSYEQYF

j_call: TRBJ2-1
d_call: .
clone_size: few
v_call: TRBV20-1
cdr3_nt: TGCAGTGCCATGTCCAGTCTAAACAATGAGCAGTTCTTC
cdr3_aa: CSAMSSLNNEQFF

j_call: TRBJ2-7
d_call: TRBD1
clone_size: few
v_call: TRBV6-5
cdr3_nt: TGTGCCAGCAGTGACAGGGGTCCGCAGTACTTC
cdr3_aa: CASSDRGPQYF

j_call: TRBJ1-1
d_call: .
clone_size: few
v_call: TRBV12-3/TRBV12-4
cdr3_nt: TGTGCCAGCAGTTTCCCCAAGCCAGGAATGAACACTGAAGCTTTCTTT
cdr3_aa: CASSFPKPGMNTEAFF

j_call: TRBJ2-7
d_call: .
clone_size: .
v_call: TRBV6-2/TRBV6-3
cdr3_nt: TGTGCCAGTACCCGGACTGGCTACTCCTACGAGCAGTACTTC
cdr3_aa: CASTRTGYSYEQYF

j_call: TRBJ1-2
d_call: .
clone_size: many
v_call: TRBV6-5
cdr3_nt: TGTGCCAGCAGTTACTCGGCGTTAACGTCGGGCTATGGCTACACCTTC
cdr3_aa: CASSYSALTSGYGYTF

j_call: TRBJ2-7
d_call: .
clone_size: .
v_call: TRBV7-9
cdr3_nt: TGTGCCAGCAGCCAAAGCGGAGGGGAGTACGAGCAGTACTTC
cdr3_aa: CASSQSGGEYEQYF

j_call: TRBJ1-2
d_call: .
clone_size: .
v_call: TRBV9
cdr3_nt: TGTGCCAGCAGCGTAGCTATGTCCAAGAACTATGGCTACACCTTC
cdr3_aa: CASSVAMSKNYGYTF

j_call: TRBJ2-7
d_call: .
clone_size: once
v_call: TRBV2
cdr3_nt: TGTGCCAGCAGCGGTTCGTTAGCGGCGACCGAGCAGTACTTC
cdr3_aa: CASSGSLAATEQYF

j_call: TRBJ1-1
d_call: TRBD1
clone_size: few
v_call: TRBV6-2/TRBV6-3
cdr3_nt: TGTGCCAGCAGTTTTAGGGGGCGACCGAACACTGAAGCTTTCTTT
cdr3_aa: CASSFRGRPNTEAFF

j_call: TRBJ1-5
d_call: .
clone_size: .
v_call: TRBV27
cdr3_nt: TGTGCCAGCAGCCCCTACGTTGCAGGGGACGGTCCCCAGCATTTT
cdr3_aa: CASSPYVAGDGPQHF

j_call: TRBJ2-7
d_call: TRBD2
clone_size: many
v_call: TRBV6-2/TRBV6-3
cdr3_nt: TGTGCCAGCAGACGGGAGGTGCTCTACGAGCAGTACTTC
cdr3_aa: CASRREVLYEQYF

j_call: TRBJ1-2
d_call: .
clone_size: .
v_call: TRBV7-9
cdr3_nt: TGTGCCAGCAGCCGACCGGGACCCCATGGCTACACCTTC
cdr3_aa: CASSRPGPHGYTF

j_call: TRBJ1-1
d_call: .
clone_size: .
v_call: TRBV7-9
cdr3_nt: TGTGCCAGCAGCTCCTGGGCTGAAGCTTTCTTT
cdr3_aa: CASSSWAEAFF

j_call: TRBJ1-1
d_call: TRBD1
clone_size: .
v_call: TRBV5-1
cdr3_nt: TGCGCCAGCAGCTTAGGGGGGACAGGGGATATGAACACTGAAGCTTTCTTT
cdr3_aa: CASSLGGTGDMNTEAFF

j_call: TRBJ2-7
d_call: .
clone_size: .
v_call: TRBV4-1
cdr3_nt: TGCGCCAGCAGCCAAGTGTGGGGAAGGATGAGGAGCTCCTACGAGCAGTACTTC
cdr3_aa: CASSQVWGRMRSSYEQYF

j_call: TRBJ2-1
d_call: TRBD2
clone_size: .
v_call: TRBV29-1
cdr3_nt: TGCAGCGTAAGGTTGAGCGGGAGGGCCCTCTACAATGAGCAGTTCTTC
cdr3_aa: CSVRLSGRALYNEQFF

j_call: TRBJ1-1
d_call: .
clone_size: many
v_call: TRBV3-1
cdr3_nt: TGTGCCAGCAGTTACCCAGGGTCCGGCACTGAAGCTTTCTTT
cdr3_aa: CASSYPGSGTEAFF

j_call: TRBJ1-5
d_call: .
clone_size: few
v_call: TRBV6-1
cdr3_nt: TGTGCCAGCAACGACTATAGCAATCAGCCCCAGCATTTT
cdr3_aa: CASNDYSNQPQHF